In its sample, the clone carrying this T cell receptor (beta chain) was seen a few times. This record comes from a study of T cells in Graves' hyperthyroidism and ophthalmopathy. V gave up 0 bases and J gave up 8 bases, with 14 bases separating them. The CDR3 is 14 amino acids. Germline CDR1 reads SGDLS; CDR2 reads YYNGEE. Amplification of TCR beta CDR3 regions was performed using RNA transcripts as template. The TCR CDR3 was amplified in a first-round RT-PCR using the HTBI primer set. MiXCR, run by TCRdb on the multiplex PCR reads, gives a single entry per CDR3 protein. This sample has 350,000 or so distinct CDR3 sequences, with roughly 18% found just once.

The chain joins TRBV9 to TRBJ1-2, with D perhaps matching TRBD1 (6 bases). The sample comprised blood. The origin of this receptor is a woman between 50 and 59 years old with Graves' hyperthyroidism. The CDR3 loop reads CASSVVSGAGGYTF. The CDR3 bases are TGTGCCAGCAGCGTAGTTTCGGGGGCGGGCGGCTACACCTTC.